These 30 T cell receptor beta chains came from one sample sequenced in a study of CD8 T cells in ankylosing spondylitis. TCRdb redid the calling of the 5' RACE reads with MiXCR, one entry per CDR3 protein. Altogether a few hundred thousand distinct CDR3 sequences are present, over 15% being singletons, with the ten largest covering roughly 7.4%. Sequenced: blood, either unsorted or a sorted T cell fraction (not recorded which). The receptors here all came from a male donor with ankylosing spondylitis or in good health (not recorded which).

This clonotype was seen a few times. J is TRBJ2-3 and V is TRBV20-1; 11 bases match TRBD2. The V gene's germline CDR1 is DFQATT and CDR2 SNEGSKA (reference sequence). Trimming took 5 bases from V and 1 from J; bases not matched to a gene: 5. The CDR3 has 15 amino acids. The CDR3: CSAYIAGGRTDTQYF. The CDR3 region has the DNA TGCAGTGCTTACATAGCGGGGGGGCGCACAGATACGCAGTATTTT.

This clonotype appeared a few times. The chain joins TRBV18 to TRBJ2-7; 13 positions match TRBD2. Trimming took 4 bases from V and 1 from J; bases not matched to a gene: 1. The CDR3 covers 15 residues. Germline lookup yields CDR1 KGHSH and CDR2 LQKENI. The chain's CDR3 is CASSLGLAGSYEQYV. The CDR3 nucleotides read TGTGCCAGCTCACTGGGACTAGCGGGGTCCTACGAGCAGTACGTC.

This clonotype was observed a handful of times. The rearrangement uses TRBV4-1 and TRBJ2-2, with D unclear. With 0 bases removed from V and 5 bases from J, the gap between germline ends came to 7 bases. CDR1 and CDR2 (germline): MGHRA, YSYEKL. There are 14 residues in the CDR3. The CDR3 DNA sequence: TGCGCCAGCAGCCAAGATGACCAAACCGGGGAGCTGTTTTTT. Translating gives CASSQDDQTGELFF.

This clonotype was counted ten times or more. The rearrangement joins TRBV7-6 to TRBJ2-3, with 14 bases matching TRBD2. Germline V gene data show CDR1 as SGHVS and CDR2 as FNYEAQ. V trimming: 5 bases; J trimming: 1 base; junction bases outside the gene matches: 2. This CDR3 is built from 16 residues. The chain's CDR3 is CASSQGLAGGTDTQYF. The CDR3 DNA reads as TGTGCCAGCAGCCAGGGACTAGCGGGGGGCACAGATACGCAGTATTTT.

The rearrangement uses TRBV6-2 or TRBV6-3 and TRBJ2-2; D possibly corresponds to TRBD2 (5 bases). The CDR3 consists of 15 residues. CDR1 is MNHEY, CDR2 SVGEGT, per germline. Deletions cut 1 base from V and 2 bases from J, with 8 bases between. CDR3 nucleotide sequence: TGTGCCAGCAGTTACTTGCGGGCAAACACCGGGGAGCTGTTTTTT. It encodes CASSYLRANTGELFF.

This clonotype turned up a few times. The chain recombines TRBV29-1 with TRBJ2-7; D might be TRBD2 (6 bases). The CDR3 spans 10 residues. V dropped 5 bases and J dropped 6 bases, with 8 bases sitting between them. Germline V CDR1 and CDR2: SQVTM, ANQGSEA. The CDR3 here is CSVNGSEQYV. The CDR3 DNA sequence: TGCAGCGTTAACGGGAGCGAGCAGTACGTC.

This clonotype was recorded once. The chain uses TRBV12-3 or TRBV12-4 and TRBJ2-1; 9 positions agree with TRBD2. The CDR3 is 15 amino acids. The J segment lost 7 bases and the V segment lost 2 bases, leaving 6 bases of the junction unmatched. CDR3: CASSLMSGGSNEQFF. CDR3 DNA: TGTGCCAGCAGTTTAATGAGCGGGGGGTCGAATGAGCAGTTCTTC.

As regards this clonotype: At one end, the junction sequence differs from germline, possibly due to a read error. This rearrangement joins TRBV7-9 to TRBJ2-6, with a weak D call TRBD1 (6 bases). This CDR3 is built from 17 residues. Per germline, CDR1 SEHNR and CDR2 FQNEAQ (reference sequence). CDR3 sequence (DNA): TGTGCCACCAGCGGCTGGGACAAGAGCTCTGGGGCCAACGTCCTGACTTTC. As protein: CATSGWDKSSGANVLTF.

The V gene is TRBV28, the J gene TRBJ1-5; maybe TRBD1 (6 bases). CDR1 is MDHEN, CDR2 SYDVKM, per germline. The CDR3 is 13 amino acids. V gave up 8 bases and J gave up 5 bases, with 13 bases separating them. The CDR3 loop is CASRGRGYQPQHF. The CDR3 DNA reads TGTGCCAGCCGGGGGCGCGGGTATCAGCCCCAGCATTTT.

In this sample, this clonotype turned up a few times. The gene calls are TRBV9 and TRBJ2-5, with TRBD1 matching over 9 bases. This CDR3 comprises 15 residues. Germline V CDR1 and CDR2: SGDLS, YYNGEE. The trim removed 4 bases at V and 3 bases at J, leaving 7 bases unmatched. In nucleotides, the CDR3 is TGTGCCAGCAGCATTACAGGGGGCGCGGAAGAGACCCAGTACTTC. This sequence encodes CASSITGGAEETQYF.

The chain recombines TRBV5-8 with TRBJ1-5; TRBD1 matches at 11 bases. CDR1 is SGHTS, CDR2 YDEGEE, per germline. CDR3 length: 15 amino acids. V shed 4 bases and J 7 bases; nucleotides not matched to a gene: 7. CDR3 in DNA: TGTGCCAGCAGCGGAGGGACAGGGGGGGGGCAGCCCCAGCATTTT. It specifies CASSGGTGGGQPQHF. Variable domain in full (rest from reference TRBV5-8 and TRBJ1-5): EAGVTQSPTHLIKTRGQQATLRCSPISGHTSVYWYQQALGLGLQFLLWYDEGEERNRGNFPPRFSGRQFPNYSSELNVNALELEDSALYLCASSGGTGGGQPQHFGDGTRLSIL.

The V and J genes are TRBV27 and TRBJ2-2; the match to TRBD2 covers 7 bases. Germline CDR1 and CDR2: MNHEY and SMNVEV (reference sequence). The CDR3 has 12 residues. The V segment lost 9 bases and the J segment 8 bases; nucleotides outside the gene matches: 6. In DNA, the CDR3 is TGTGCCAGTCGAATTAGCGGGGGGGAGCTGTTTTTT. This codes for CASRISGGELFF.

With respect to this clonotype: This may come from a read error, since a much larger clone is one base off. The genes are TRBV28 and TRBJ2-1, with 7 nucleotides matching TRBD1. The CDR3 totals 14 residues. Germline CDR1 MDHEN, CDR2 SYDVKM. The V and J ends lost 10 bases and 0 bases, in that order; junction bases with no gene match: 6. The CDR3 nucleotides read TGTGCCAACAATAACAGGGGCTCCTACAATGAGCAGTTCTTC. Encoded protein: CANNNRGSYNEQFF.

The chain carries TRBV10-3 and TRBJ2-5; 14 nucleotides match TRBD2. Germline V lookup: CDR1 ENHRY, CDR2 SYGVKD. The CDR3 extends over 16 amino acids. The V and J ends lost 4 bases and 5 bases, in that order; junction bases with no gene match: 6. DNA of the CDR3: TGTGCCATCAGTGTTGGGACTAGCGGGAGCGGTGAGACCCAGTACTTC. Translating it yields CAISVGTSGSGETQYF.

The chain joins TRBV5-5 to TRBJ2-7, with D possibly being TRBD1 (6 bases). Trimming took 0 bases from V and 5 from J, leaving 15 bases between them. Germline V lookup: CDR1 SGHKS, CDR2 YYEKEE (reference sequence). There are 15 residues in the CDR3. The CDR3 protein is CASSLAIGGLDEQYV. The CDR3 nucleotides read TGTGCCAGCAGCTTGGCCATAGGGGGTTTAGACGAGCAGTACGTC.

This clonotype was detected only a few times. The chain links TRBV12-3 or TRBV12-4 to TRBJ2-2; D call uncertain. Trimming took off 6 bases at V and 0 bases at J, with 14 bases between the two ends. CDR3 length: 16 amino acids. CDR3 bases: TGTGCCAGCAGCTCCCCTGGTGGGACGAACACCGGGGAGCTGTTTTTT. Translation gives CASSSPGGTNTGELFF.

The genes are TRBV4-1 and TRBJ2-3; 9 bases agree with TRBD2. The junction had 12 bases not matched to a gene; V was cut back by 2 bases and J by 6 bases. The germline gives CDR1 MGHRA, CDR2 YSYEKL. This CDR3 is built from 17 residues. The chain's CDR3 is CASSQRWASGNPDTQYF. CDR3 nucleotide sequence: TGCGCCAGCAGCCAAAGGTGGGCTAGCGGGAATCCGGATACGCAGTATTTT.

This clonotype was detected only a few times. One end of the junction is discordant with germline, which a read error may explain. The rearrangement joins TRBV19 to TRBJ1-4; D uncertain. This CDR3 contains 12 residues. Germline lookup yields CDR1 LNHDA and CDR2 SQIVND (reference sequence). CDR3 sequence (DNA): TGTGCCAGTAGCCGCAGCCCTGAAGAACTGTTTTTT. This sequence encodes CASSRSPEELFF.

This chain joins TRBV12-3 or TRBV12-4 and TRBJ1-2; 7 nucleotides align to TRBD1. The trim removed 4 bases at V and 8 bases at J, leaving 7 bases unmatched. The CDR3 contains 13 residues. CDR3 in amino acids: CASSSGGKGGYTF. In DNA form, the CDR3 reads TGTGCCAGCAGTTCAGGGGGGAAGGGAGGCTACACCTTC.

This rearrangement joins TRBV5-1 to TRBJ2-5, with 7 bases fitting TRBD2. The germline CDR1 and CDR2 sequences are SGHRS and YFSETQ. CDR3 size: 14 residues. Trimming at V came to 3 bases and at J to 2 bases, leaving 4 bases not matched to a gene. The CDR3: CASSWQRGQETQYF. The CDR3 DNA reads TGCGCCAGCAGCTGGCAGCGGGGACAAGAGACCCAGTACTTC.

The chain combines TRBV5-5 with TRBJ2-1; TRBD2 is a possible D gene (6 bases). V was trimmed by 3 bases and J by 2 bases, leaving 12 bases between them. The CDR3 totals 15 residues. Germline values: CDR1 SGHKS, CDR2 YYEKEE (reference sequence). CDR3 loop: CASSSSGEAYNEQFF. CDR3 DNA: TGTGCCAGCAGCTCGTCTGGGGAGGCCTACAATGAGCAGTTCTTC.

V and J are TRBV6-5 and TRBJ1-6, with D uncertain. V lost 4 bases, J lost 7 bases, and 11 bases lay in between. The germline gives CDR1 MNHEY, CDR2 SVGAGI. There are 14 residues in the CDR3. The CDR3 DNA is TGTGCCAGCAGTTCCCGTCGCGGCAATTCACCCCTCCACTTT. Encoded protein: CASSSRRGNSPLHF.

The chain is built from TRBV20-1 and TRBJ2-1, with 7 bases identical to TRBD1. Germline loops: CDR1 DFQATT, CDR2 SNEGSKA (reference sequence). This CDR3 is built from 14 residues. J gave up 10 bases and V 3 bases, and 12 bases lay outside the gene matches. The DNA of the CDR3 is TGCAGTGCTAGTTTAGGGGGCCCAACACCCGAGCAGTTCTTC. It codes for CSASLGGPTPEQFF.

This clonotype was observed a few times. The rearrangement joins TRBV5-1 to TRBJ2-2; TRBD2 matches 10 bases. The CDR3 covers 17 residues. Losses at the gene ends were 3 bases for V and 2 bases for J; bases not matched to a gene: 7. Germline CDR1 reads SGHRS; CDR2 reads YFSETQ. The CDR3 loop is CASSSSIAGGNTGELFF. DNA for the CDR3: TGCGCCAGCAGCTCCTCGATAGCGGGGGGAAACACCGGGGAGCTGTTTTTT.

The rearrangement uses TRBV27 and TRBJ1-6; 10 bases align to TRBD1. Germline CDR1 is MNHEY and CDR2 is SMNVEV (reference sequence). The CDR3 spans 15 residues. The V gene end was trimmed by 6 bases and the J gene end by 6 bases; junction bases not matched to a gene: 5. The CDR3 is CASRTRTGGNSPLHF. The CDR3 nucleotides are TGTGCCAGCAGAACTCGGACAGGGGGTAATTCACCCCTCCACTTT.

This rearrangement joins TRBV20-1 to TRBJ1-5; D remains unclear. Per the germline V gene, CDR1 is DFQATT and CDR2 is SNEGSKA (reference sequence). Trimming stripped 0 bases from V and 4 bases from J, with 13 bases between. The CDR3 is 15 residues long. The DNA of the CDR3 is TGCAGTGCTAGAGATCGCAAGACCTTAAATCAGCCCCAGCATTTT. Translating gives CSARDRKTLNQPQHF.

The CDR3 here is CSASVAGGLLGEQFF. In DNA form, the CDR3 reads TGCAGTGCCAGCGTAGCGGGGGGACTACTCGGTGAGCAGTTCTTC. This chain joins TRBV20-1 and TRBJ2-1; 10 nucleotides match TRBD2. The CDR3 length is 15 residues. J gave up 9 bases and V 6 bases, and 14 bases lay outside the gene matches. CDR1 is DFQATT, CDR2 SNEGSKA, per germline (reference sequence).

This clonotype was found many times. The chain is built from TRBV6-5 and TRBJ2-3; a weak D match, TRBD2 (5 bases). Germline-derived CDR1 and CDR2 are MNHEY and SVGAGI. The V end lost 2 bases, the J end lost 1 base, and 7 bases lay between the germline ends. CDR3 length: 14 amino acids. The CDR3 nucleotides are TGTGCCAGCAGTTACGGGAGCCGCACAGATACGCAGTATTTT. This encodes CASSYGSRTDTQYF.

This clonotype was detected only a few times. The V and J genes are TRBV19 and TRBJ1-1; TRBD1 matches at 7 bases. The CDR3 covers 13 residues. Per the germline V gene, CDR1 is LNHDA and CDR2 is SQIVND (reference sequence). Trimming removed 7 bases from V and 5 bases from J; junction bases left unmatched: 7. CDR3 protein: CASTQTGMTEAFF. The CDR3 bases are TGTGCCAGTACCCAGACAGGGATGACTGAAGCTTTCTTT.

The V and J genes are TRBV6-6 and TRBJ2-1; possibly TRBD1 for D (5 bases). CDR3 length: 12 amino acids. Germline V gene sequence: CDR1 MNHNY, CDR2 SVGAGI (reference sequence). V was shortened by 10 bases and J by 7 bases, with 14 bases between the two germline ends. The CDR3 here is CATRYQGNEQFF. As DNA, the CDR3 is TGTGCCACCCGATACCAGGGAAATGAGCAGTTCTTC.